This entry features one T cell receptor (beta chain) sequence. This record comes from a study of blood T cell repertoires in COVID-19. Study-wide context: The United States, Italy and Spain provided the acute and convalescent COVID-19 samples. From T cells, B-cell-depleted T cells, or PBMCs came the material, which was cDNA or gDNA.

J lost 1 base, V lost 2 bases, and 3 bases had no gene match. Germline V lookup: CDR1 SGHVS, CDR2 FQNEAQ. The CDR3 loop spans 16 amino acids. Original handling: Amplification with reference gene primers provided the estimates of nucleated cell counts. Libraries were prepared by immunoSEQ multiplex PCR; TCRdb keeps only in-frame clonotypes and omits some of them. Clone size and V and J calls were adopted from that table, with D and trimming inferred from the DNA. The sample holds 200,000 to 300,000 clones, around four fifths seen once. Sequenced input: peripheral blood. The receptor was isolated from a woman in her fifties or sixties with active or convalescent COVID-19. The rearrangement joins TRBV7-8 to TRBJ2-3, with TRBD2 matching over 10 bases. The CDR3 nucleotides read TGTGCCAGCAGCTTATCAGCGGGAGGGGGCACAGATACGCAGTATTTT. It codes for CASSLSAGGGTDTQYF.